Following are 6 T cell receptor beta chains from one sample sequenced in a study of radiation and T cells in renal cell carcinoma. Assay: immunoSEQ multiplex PCR; the TCRdb copy retains only in-frame clones and omits some. The table includes 50,000 to 70,000 clones, about 74% detected once. Indicated time point: blood 4 weeks post-SBRT, at nephrectomy. Regarding treatment: 15 Gy SBRT to primary tumor, nephrectomy 4 weeks later. The material sequenced was blood, taken from a patient whose treatment included radiotherapy and nephrectomy. The origin of the receptors is a man between 60 and 70 years old with renal cell carcinoma.

The chain joins TRBV7-9 to TRBJ2-3; 10 nucleotides agree with TRBD2. V shed 2 bases, J shed 4 bases, and the junction held 3 bases outside the gene matches. The CDR3 is 15 residues long. Germline V gene data show CDR1 as SEHNR and CDR2 as FQNEAQ (reference sequence). The CDR3 DNA reads as TGTGCCAGCAGCTTAAGCGGGGGGGCCCCAGATACGCAGTATTTT. Encoded protein: CASSLSGGAPDTQYF.

This clone has a single count. The chain has TRBV19 and TRBJ2-7, with D perhaps matching TRBD1 or TRBD2 (6 bases each). The V gene lost 7 bases and the J gene lost 3 bases, with 16 bases spanning the gap. The germline V gene encodes CDR1 LNHDA and CDR2 SQIVND (reference sequence). This CDR3 is built from 14 residues. The CDR3 nucleotides are TGTGCCAGTACGCACACCGGGGGCAGCTACGAGCAGTACTTC. Its translation is CASTHTGGSYEQYF.

This clone was observed a few times. The gene calls are TRBV19 and TRBJ1-1; D not certain. Germline assignment: CDR1 LNHDA and CDR2 SQIVND (reference sequence). This CDR3 is 14 amino acids long. V was cut by 6 bases and J by 3 bases, with 14 bases left in between. CDR3 region: CASRSPLGYTEAFF. CDR3 sequence (DNA): TGTGCCAGTAGGAGCCCTTTGGGGTACACTGAAGCTTTCTTT.

The J gene is TRBJ1-2, the V gene TRBV6-1, with 8 bases aligning to TRBD1. V shed 5 bases and J 6 bases; nucleotides not matched to a gene: 5. This CDR3 contains 13 residues. CDR1 is MNHNS and CDR2 is SASEGT in the germline V gene. CDR3 nucleotides: TGTGCCAGCAGTCCCGACAGGGGACATGGCTACACCTTC. It translates to CASSPDRGHGYTF.

This sequence joins TRBV9 and TRBJ1-5; no firm D call. There are 15 residues in the CDR3. Trimming took off 2 bases at V and 0 bases at J, with 9 bases between the two ends. CDR1 SGDLS and CDR2 YYNGEE come from the germline V gene. CDR3 DNA: TGTGCCAGCAGCGTCTCCCCGGATAGCAATCAGCCCCAGCATTTT. Its protein is CASSVSPDSNQPQHF. The variable domain in full, completed from reference TRBV9 and TRBJ1-5, reads DSGVTQTPKHLITATGQRVTLRCSPRSGDLSVYWYQQSLDQGLQFLIQYYNGEERAKGNILERFSAQQFPDLHSELNLSSLELGDSALYFCASSVSPDSNQPQHFGDGTRLSIL.

The chain combines TRBV11-2 with TRBJ1-5; tentative D call: TRBD1 (6 bases). CDR1 is SGHAT, CDR2 FQNNGV, per germline. The CDR3 length is 16 residues. Between the trimmed V and J ends, which lost 1 base and 3 bases, there was a span of 13 bases. The CDR3 spells CASSLGSGAFNQPQHF. CDR3 nucleotides: TGTGCCAGCAGCTTAGGTTCGGGGGCGTTCAATCAGCCCCAGCATTTT.